The clone carrying this T cell receptor beta chain has only a few counts. Its specificity is unknown. The table came from immunoSEQ multiplex PCR; TCRdb's copy has only in-frame clones and leaves some out. The repertoire holds approximately 190,000 clones, roughly nine tenths seen once, with 3.6% in the top ten. In germline, CDR1 is SGHTA, CDR2 FQGTGA. V gave up 3 bases and J gave up 2 bases; unmatched junction bases: 19. This CDR3 comprises 22 residues. This sample stems from a study of T cell responses to AZD1222 COVID-19 vaccine. General study findings and limits: Along spike, vaccine-associated CD4 TCRs were found throughout, with dominance at 160-218 and 743-854. It should be noted that donors were predominantly white British and more often female, and clonal diversity was possibly underestimated.

The receptor was isolated from an adult who received the MenACWY meningococcal vaccine as a control. The sample consisted of peripheral blood, taken 28 days after the second dose of the MenACWY control vaccine. The chain has TRBV7-3 and TRBJ2-2, with 12 bases that match TRBD2. The CDR3 sequence is CASSLSRRTQLAGGENTGELFF. DNA for the CDR3: TGTGCCAGCAGCTTGTCGAGGAGAACACAGCTAGCGGGAGGGGAAAACACCGGGGAGCTGTTTTTT.